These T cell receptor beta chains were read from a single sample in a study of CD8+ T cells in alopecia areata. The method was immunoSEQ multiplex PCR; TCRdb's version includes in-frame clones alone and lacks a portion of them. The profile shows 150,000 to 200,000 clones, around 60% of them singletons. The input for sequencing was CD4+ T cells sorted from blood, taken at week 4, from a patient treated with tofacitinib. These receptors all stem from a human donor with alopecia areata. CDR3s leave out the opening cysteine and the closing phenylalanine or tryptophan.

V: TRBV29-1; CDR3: SVDGPRDRGPTDTQY
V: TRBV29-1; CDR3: SARGSFQETQY
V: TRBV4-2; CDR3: ASSPGGRDQPQH
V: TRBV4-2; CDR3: ASSQVPGDQPQH
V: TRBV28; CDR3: ASNYPPGQGAGEQY
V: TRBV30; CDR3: AWRGGLAGGPVSEQF
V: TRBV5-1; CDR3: ASSLGLGQAHTGELF
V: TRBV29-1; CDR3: SVENQSEETQY
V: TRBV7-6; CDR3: ASSLEGWETQY
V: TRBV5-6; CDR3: ASSLGANTEAF
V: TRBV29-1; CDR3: SVIWIAAPTDTQY
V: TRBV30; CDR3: AWNGGVGDTGELF
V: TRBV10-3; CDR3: AISQGVTPEAF
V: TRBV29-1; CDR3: SVEGTPNTEAF
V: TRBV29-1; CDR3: SVLRLLSNTEAF
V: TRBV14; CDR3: ASSQGTYPNEKLF
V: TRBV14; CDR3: ASSQVVGSLNTEAF
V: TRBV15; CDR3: ATSRVVGQGAYEQY
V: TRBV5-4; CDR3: ASSSGLAGGVGQF
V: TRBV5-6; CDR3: ASSYLLSTDTQY
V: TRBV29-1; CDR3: SVEGGGQGGTGVYYEQY
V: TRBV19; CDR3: AVGPRGFYNQPQH
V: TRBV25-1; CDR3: ASSAPFPEKLF
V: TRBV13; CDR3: ASSFRIGVYGYT
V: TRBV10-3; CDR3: AIMKRLGTHNEAF
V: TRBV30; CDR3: AWSLRNEQF
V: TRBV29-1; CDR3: SVRTGGPGYT
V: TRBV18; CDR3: ASSPTGSSGANVLT
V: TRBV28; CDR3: ASTSNPQRFLTGPQH